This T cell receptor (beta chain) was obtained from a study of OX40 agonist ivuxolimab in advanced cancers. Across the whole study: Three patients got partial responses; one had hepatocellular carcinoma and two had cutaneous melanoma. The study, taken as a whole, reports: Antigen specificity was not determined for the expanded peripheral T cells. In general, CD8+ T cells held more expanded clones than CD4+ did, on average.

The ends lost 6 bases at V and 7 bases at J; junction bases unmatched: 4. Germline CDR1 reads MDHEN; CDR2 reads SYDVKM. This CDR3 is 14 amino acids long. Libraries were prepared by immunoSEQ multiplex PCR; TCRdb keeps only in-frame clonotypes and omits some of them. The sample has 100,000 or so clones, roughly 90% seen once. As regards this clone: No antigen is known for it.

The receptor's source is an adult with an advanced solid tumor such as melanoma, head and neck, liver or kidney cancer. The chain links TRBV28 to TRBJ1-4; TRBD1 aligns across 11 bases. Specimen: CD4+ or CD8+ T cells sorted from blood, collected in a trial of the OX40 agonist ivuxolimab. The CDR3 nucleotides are TGTGCCAGCAGCCTGGGACAGGGGGGTGAAAAACTGTTTTTT. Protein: CASSLGQGGEKLFF.